The 27 T cell receptor beta chains listed next were all sequenced from one sample in a study of T-cell reconstitution after alpha-beta-depleted transplantation in children. Unique molecular identifiers were incorporated during preparation of the TCRbeta library. TCRdb re-derived calls from the PCR reads in MiXCR, one entry per CDR3 protein. The sample includes approximately 210,000 distinct CDR3 sequences, more than 14% seen only once; the top ten take over 10%. The sample in question was PBMCs from the stem cell graft donor, obtained from the stem cell graft. The receptors were gathered from a human donor who donated a stem cell graft to a child with acute lymphoblastic leukemia.

In this sample, this clonotype turned up many times. The chain uses TRBV11-2 and TRBJ2-4, with 8 nucleotides matching TRBD2. Germline trimming cut 0 bases from V and 2 bases from J; bases unmatched to any gene: 6. The CDR3 loop spans 17 amino acids. Per germline, CDR1 SGHAT and CDR2 FQNNGV. CDR3 amino acids: CASSLDGGAGTKNIQYF. Written as DNA, the CDR3 is TGTGCCAGCAGCTTAGACGGGGGGGCTGGAACCAAAAACATTCAGTACTTC.

In this sample, this clonotype turned up many times. The genes are TRBV3-1 and TRBJ2-5; 8 positions agree with TRBD2. The CDR3 sequence is 15 residues long. V dropped 3 bases and J dropped 5; count of bases not matched to a gene: 8. Per the germline V gene, CDR1 is LGHDT and CDR2 is YNNKEL (reference sequence). CDR3 nucleotides: TGTGCCAGCAGCCACGGGGCGGGAGGTAGGGAGACCCAGTACTTC. This codes for CASSHGAGGRETQYF.

This clonotype has a count of ten or more. The gene calls are TRBV12-3 or TRBV12-4 and TRBJ2-2, with D perhaps TRBD1 or TRBD2 (5 bases each). This CDR3 has 15 amino acids. V lost 2 bases to trimming and J lost 5 bases, with 12 bases between them. CDR3 nucleotide sequence: TGTGCCAGCAGTTTACGGGACGAGAGGACCGGGGAGCTGTTTTTT. Its translation is CASSLRDERTGELFF.

This clonotype was counted ten times or more. V gene TRBV20-1 combines with J gene TRBJ2-3; 8 nucleotides match TRBD2. J lost 2 bases, V lost 6 bases, and 7 bases had no gene match. Germline CDR1 reads DFQATT; CDR2 reads SNEGSKA (reference sequence). The CDR3 length is 14 residues. The CDR3 bases are TGCAGTGCCGGCGAGCGGGGGCTCACAGATACGCAGTATTTT. Its translation: CSAGERGLTDTQYF.

This clonotype appeared many times. The genes are TRBV5-1 and TRBJ1-4, with 9 bases fitting TRBD1. This CDR3 contains 14 residues. Germline CDR1 and CDR2: SGHRS and YFSETQ. Trimming took 2 bases from V and 8 from J; bases not matched to a gene: 4. The CDR3 region has the DNA TGCGCCAGCAGCTTCGGGACAGGGAACGAAAAACTGTTTTTT. Its translation: CASSFGTGNEKLFF.

Ten or more counts support this clonotype. The chain carries TRBV5-1 and TRBJ1-1; D not certain. Germline assignment: CDR1 SGHRS and CDR2 YFSETQ. The CDR3 extends over 14 amino acids. Trimming took off 0 bases at V and 1 base at J, with 7 bases between the two ends. CDR3: CASSLVRENTEAFF. The CDR3 nucleotides read TGCGCCAGCAGCTTGGTTCGGGAGAACACTGAAGCTTTCTTT.

In this sample, this clonotype turned up many times. This sequence joins TRBV2 and TRBJ1-2, with D uncertain. V lost 1 base, J lost 4 bases, and 7 bases lay in between. The CDR3 covers 13 residues. Germline V gene lookup returns CDR1 SNHLY and CDR2 FYNNEI. CDR3 region: CASSEGVSYGYTF. The CDR3 coding sequence is TGTGCCAGCAGTGAAGGGGTATCCTATGGCTACACCTTC.

Worth noting for this clonotype: A much larger clone lies one base from this, so it may be a read error. This CDR3 is missing its conserved last phenylalanine or tryptophan, likely due to a read error. The gene calls are TRBV7-9 and TRBJ2-7, with TRBD2 matching 11 bases. The ends lost 3 bases at V and 7 bases at J; junction bases unmatched: 8. This CDR3 has 15 amino acids. Germline CDR1 is SEHNR and CDR2 is FQNEAQ (reference sequence). The CDR3 nucleotides read TGTGCCAGCAGCTTGGGGGAGGGACTAGCGGCTGAGCAGTACTCC. It translates to CASSLGEGLAAEQYS.

This clonotype was recorded many times. This rearrangement joins TRBV27 to TRBJ1-6; 12 bases agree with TRBD1. The CDR3 is 16 residues long. Germline trimming cut 0 bases from V and 9 bases from J; bases unmatched to any gene: 3. Looked up from germline, CDR1 is MNHEY and CDR2 is SMNVEV (reference sequence). CDR3 protein: CASSLSPGQGASPLHF. CDR3 DNA sequence: TGTGCCAGCAGTTTATCTCCGGGACAGGGGGCTTCACCCCTCCACTTT.

This clonotype was seen many times. The CDR3 sequence is CASSPRLGGVAFF. CDR3 sequence (DNA): TGTGCCAGCAGCCCCCGTCTGGGGGGGGTAGCTTTCTTT. The V gene is TRBV11-2, the J gene TRBJ1-1, with D possibly being TRBD1 (5 bases). The CDR3 has 13 amino acids. Germline CDR1 SGHAT, CDR2 FQNNGV. The V end was cut by 5 bases, the J end by 10 bases, with 17 bases between. The complete variable domain, with remaining parts taken from reference TRBV11-2 and TRBJ1-1, reads EAGVAQSPRYKIIEKRQSVAFWCNPISGHATLYWYQQILGQGPKLLIQFQNNGVVDDSQLPKDRFSAERLKGVDSTLKIQPAKLEDSAVYLCASSPRLGGVAFFGQGTRLTVV.

This clonotype was seen many times. V and J are TRBV25-1 and TRBJ2-6; no reliable D call. CDR3 size: 14 residues. Germline assignment: CDR1 MGHDK and CDR2 SYGVNS. V lost 3 bases, J lost 0 bases, and 3 bases lay in between. The CDR3 DNA reads TGTGCCAGCAGTGACAACTCTGGGGCCAACGTCCTGACTTTC. Translated, it gives CASSDNSGANVLTF.

J is TRBJ1-1 and V is TRBV20-1; no firm D call. Trimming left V 5 bases short and J 1 base short, with 11 bases between. From germline, CDR1 is DFQATT and CDR2 SNEGSKA (reference sequence). The CDR3 has 13 residues. The CDR3 region has the DNA TGCAGTGCTTTTTCGGCAGGGAACACTGAAGCTTTCTTT. Translated: CSAFSAGNTEAFF.

The rearrangement joins TRBV7-2 to TRBJ2-1; no clear D gene. Trimming removed 2 bases at V and 6 bases at J, with 17 bases between. Germline-derived CDR1 and CDR2 are SGHTA and FQGNSA. This CDR3 region has 16 residues. This chain's CDR3 is CASSLHGRARGNEQFF. For the CDR3, the DNA is TGTGCCAGCAGCTTACACGGACGCGCCCGCGGCAATGAGCAGTTCTTC.

This clonotype has ten or more counts. The rearrangement joins TRBV7-8 to TRBJ2-7; possibly TRBD1 for D (5 bases). The CDR3 covers 13 residues. The V gene lost 5 bases and the J gene lost 6 bases, with 14 bases spanning the gap. CDR1 is SGHVS and CDR2 is FQNEAQ in the germline V gene. CDR3 amino acids: CASSARQPGEQYF. CDR3 sequence (DNA): TGTGCCAGCAGCGCGCGACAGCCGGGCGAGCAGTACTTC.

The rearrangement uses TRBV20-1 and TRBJ2-7; tentatively, D is TRBD1 or TRBD2 (5 bases each). This CDR3 region has 15 residues. V dropped 3 bases and J dropped 7 bases, with 22 bases sitting between them. The V gene's germline CDR1 is DFQATT and CDR2 SNEGSKA (reference sequence). Here the CDR3 DNA reads TGCAGTGCTAGGGGACCCCATACAGTTTCGGAGGAGCAGTACTTC. Translated: CSARGPHTVSEEQYF.

This clonotype occurred a few times. The chain couples TRBV5-1 to TRBJ2-3; TRBD1 aligns across 8 bases. The CDR3 is 14 residues long. Germline values: CDR1 SGHRS, CDR2 YFSETQ. V lost 0 bases to trimming and J lost 6 bases; unmatched junction nucleotides: 3. The DNA of the CDR3 is TGCGCCAGCAGCTTGGACCGGACAGGGGATACGCAGTATTTT. This sequence encodes CASSLDRTGDTQYF. Full variable domain (missing parts from reference TRBV5-1 and TRBJ2-3): KAGVTQTPRYLIKTRGQQVTLSCSPISGHRSVSWYQQTPGQGLQFLFEYFSETQRNKGNFPGRFSGRQFSNSRSEMNVSTLELGDSALYLCASSLDRTGDTQYFGPGTRLTVL.

This clonotype has a count of ten or more. The chain links TRBV10-3 to TRBJ2-3; 9 bases match TRBD2. Trimming removed 6 bases from V and 4 bases from J; junction bases left unmatched: 8. Germline V gene data show CDR1 as ENHRY and CDR2 as SYGVKD. This CDR3 contains 15 residues. Here the CDR3 reads CAIRTSSGKADTQYF. DNA of the CDR3: TGTGCCATCAGGACCTCTAGCGGGAAGGCAGATACGCAGTATTTT.

This clonotype was counted many times. V is TRBV20-1 and J is TRBJ1-5; D is unresolved. This CDR3 has 13 amino acids. In germline, CDR1 is DFQATT, CDR2 SNEGSKA (reference sequence). V lost 6 bases to trimming and J lost 7 bases, with 16 bases between them. The CDR3 loop reads CSAIMAPNQPQHF. The CDR3 DNA sequence: TGCAGTGCCATCATGGCTCCTAACCAGCCCCAGCATTTT.

This clonotype was recorded at least ten times. The V gene is TRBV10-3, the J gene TRBJ2-1; 9 bases are shared with TRBD2. Germline CDR1 and CDR2: ENHRY and SYGVKD. CDR3 length: 13 amino acids. The V and J ends lost 10 bases and 5 bases, in that order; junction bases with no gene match: 6. CDR3 sequence (DNA): TGTGCCACCCGACTAGCGGCGAACAATGAGCAGTTCTTC. Translation gives CATRLAANNEQFF.

This clonotype was seen at least ten times. The gene calls are TRBV4-1 and TRBJ1-5, with D tentatively TRBD1 (5 bases). The germline V gene encodes CDR1 MGHRA and CDR2 YSYEKL. The CDR3 loop spans 14 amino acids. Trimming cost V 4 bases and J 6 bases, with 13 bases left between them. This chain's CDR3 is CASSRFQGGQPQHF. For the CDR3, the DNA is TGCGCCAGCAGCCGATTTCAGGGTGGTCAGCCCCAGCATTTT.

This clonotype was detected many times. The DNA is left out, because the CDR3 cannot be placed on it with certainty; the CDR3 is given as TCRdb lists it. This chain links TRBV12-3 or TRBV12-4 with TRBJ1-4. The CDR3 is 14 residues long, counting both termini. CDR3 loop: CASSSSRQLRKLFF.

Ten or more counts support this clonotype. The V call is TRBV27, the J call TRBJ2-7; D might be TRBD2 (6 bases). This CDR3 comprises 17 residues. Trimming cost V 4 bases and J 0 bases, with 19 bases left between them. Germline CDR1 reads MNHEY; CDR2 reads SMNVEV (reference sequence). The CDR3 sequence: CASSSPGGTASSYEQYF. In DNA, the CDR3 is TGTGCCAGCAGTTCCCCGGGCGGGACTGCCAGCTCCTACGAGCAGTACTTC.

This clonotype was seen many times. The rearrangement joins TRBV20-1 to TRBJ2-3, with 11 bases identical to TRBD1. CDR1 is DFQATT, CDR2 SNEGSKA, per germline (reference sequence). CDR3 length: 15 amino acids. Trimming at V came to 6 bases and at J to 0 bases, leaving 5 bases not matched to a gene. CDR3 coding DNA: TGCAGTGCCGGGACAGGGGGGACTAGCACAGATACGCAGTATTTT. Its protein is CSAGTGGTSTDTQYF.

This clonotype has at least ten counts. This chain links TRBV5-1 with TRBJ2-1; D call uncertain. The germline V gene encodes CDR1 SGHRS and CDR2 YFSETQ. Between the trimmed V and J ends, which lost 4 bases and 7 bases, there was a span of 12 bases. The CDR3 extends over 13 amino acids. CDR3 sequence (DNA): TGCGCCAGCAGCGCCCTGTGGGAAAATGAGCAGTTCTTC. Its translation is CASSALWENEQFF. Filled out from reference TRBV5-1 and TRBJ2-1, the complete variable domain reads KAGVTQTPRYLIKTRGQQVTLSCSPISGHRSVSWYQQTPGQGLQFLFEYFSETQRNKGNFPGRFSGRQFSNSRSEMNVSTLELGDSALYLCASSALWENEQFFGPGTRLTVL.

This clonotype occurred a few times. The chain links TRBV5-1 to TRBJ2-1; 8 positions match TRBD2. V trimming: 4 bases; J trimming: 7 bases; junction bases outside the gene matches: 16. The germline CDR1 and CDR2 sequences are SGHRS and YFSETQ. CDR3 length: 17 amino acids. The CDR3 spells CASSPGGAERSWNEQFF. CDR3 nucleotide sequence: TGCGCCAGCAGCCCCGGGGGGGCCGAGCGGAGCTGGAATGAGCAGTTCTTC.

This clonotype has ten or more counts. The chain employs TRBV12-3 or TRBV12-4 and TRBJ2-7, with 13 bases that match TRBD2. CDR3 length: 15 amino acids. J was trimmed by 5 bases and V by 5 bases; bases with no gene match: 6. The chain's CDR3 is CASSPGTSGIHEQYF. The DNA for the CDR3 is TGTGCCAGCAGTCCGGGGACTAGCGGGATTCACGAGCAGTACTTC.

The genes are TRBV7-2 and TRBJ1-2; D possibly corresponds to TRBD1 (5 bases). Germline values: CDR1 SGHTA, CDR2 FQGNSA. Trimming removed 3 bases at V and 4 bases at J, with 9 bases between. The CDR3 runs to 13 residues. This chain's CDR3 is CASSFGTAYGYTF. In DNA form, the CDR3 reads TGTGCCAGCAGCTTCGGGACGGCCTATGGCTACACCTTC.